A single sample is the source of the 22 T cell receptor beta chains below, sequenced in a study of blood T cell repertoires in COVID-19. Clones were sequenced by immunoSEQ multiplex PCR, and TCRdb holds only the in-frame ones, with some missing. Of some 120,000 clones listed, approximately 80% are singletons. The source material was peripheral blood. The receptor set was obtained from a woman between 50 and 59 years old with acute or convalescent COVID-19.

The V and J genes are TRBV30 and TRBJ2-3; TRBD1 is a possible D gene (5 bases). Germline lookup yields CDR1 GTSNPN and CDR2 SVGIG (reference sequence). The V and J ends lost 5 bases and 0 bases respectively, with 9 bases between them. The CDR3 length is 13 residues. The CDR3 region has the DNA TGTGCCTGGCAGGGAATTAGCACAGATACGCAGTATTTT. Amino acids: CAWQGISTDTQYF.

The V call is TRBV9, the J call TRBJ2-2; 10 bases are a match to TRBD2. Trimming took 1 base from V and 2 from J; bases not matched to a gene: 2. The CDR3 is 16 residues long. The germline V gene encodes CDR1 SGDLS and CDR2 YYNGEE. CDR3 nucleotide sequence: TGTGCCAGCAGCGTAACTAGCGGGGTTAACACCGGGGAGCTGTTTTTT. The encoded protein is CASSVTSGVNTGELFF.

The genes are TRBV5-1 and TRBJ1-1; D remains ambiguous. Trimming removed 3 bases at V and 0 bases at J, with 6 bases between. In germline, CDR1 is SGHRS, CDR2 YFSETQ. The CDR3 length is 13 residues. The CDR3: CASSSDMNTEAFF. The DNA of the CDR3 is TGCGCCAGCAGCTCTGACATGAACACTGAAGCTTTCTTT.

The chain combines TRBV18 with TRBJ2-7, with unresolved D. The CDR3 consists of 14 residues. CDR1 and CDR2 (germline): KGHSH, LQKENI. V was pared by 2 bases and J by 1 base, with 9 bases between. CDR3 region: CASSPSPGSYEQYF. The CDR3 nucleotides read TGTGCCAGCTCACCATCACCGGGTTCCTACGAGCAGTACTTC.

The gene calls are TRBV6-6 and TRBJ2-4; TRBD1 aligns across 8 bases. The CDR3 covers 16 residues. Germline V gene lookup returns CDR1 MNHNY and CDR2 SVGAGI (reference sequence). V lost 5 bases to trimming and J lost 5 bases; unmatched junction nucleotides: 11. The CDR3 loop reads CASSRQGSFSQNIQYF. The CDR3 region has the DNA TGTGCCAGCAGTCGACAGGGGTCTTTCTCTCAAAACATTCAGTACTTC.

The V gene is TRBV7-2, the J gene TRBJ1-2; TRBD1 matches at 8 bases. The CDR3 covers 15 residues. The germline V gene encodes CDR1 SGHTA and CDR2 FQGNSA. With V trimmed by 5 bases and J by 8 bases, 13 bases remained unmatched. CDR3 region: CASSPTLDRGGGYTF. CDR3 nucleotide sequence: TGTGCCAGCAGCCCGACCCTCGACAGGGGAGGAGGCTACACCTTC.

V is TRBV6-5 and J is TRBJ2-7; the match to TRBD2 covers 13 bases. The CDR3 is 14 amino acids. Germline lookup yields CDR1 MNHEY and CDR2 SVGAGI. J was trimmed by 5 bases and V by 6 bases; bases with no gene match: 4. CDR3 coding DNA: TGTGCCAGCAGCCGACTAGCGGGGGGTAACGAGCAGTACTTC. Protein sequence: CASSRLAGGNEQYF.

The rearrangement joins TRBV29-1 to TRBJ2-3; weak D call: TRBD1 (6 bases). V lost 4 bases to trimming and J lost 3 bases, with 17 bases between them. From germline, CDR1 is SQVTM and CDR2 ANQGSEA. The CDR3 extends over 15 amino acids. For the CDR3, the DNA is TGCAGCGTTGGACGGACAGCCGCCTCAACAGATACGCAGTATTTT. It codes for CSVGRTAASTDTQYF.

The DNA of the CDR3 is TGCACCAGCAGCCACTTTTTGACTAGCGGGGGCCGATACAATGAGCAGTTCTTC. Protein: CTSSHFLTSGGRYNEQFF. V usage is TRBV1 and J usage is TRBJ2-1; TRBD2 is the table's D call, not checked against the DNA. TRBV1 is a listed pseudogene. The CDR3 spans 18 residues.

CDR3 in amino acids: CASRTDRTAGYTF. CDR3 sequence (DNA): TGTGCCAGCAGAACCGACAGGACGGCTGGCTACACCTTC. The chain uses TRBV12-3 or TRBV12-4 and TRBJ1-2, with TRBD1 as a possible D gene (6 bases). Trimming cost V 6 bases and J 7 bases, with 15 bases left between them. The CDR3 is made up of 13 amino acids.

The rearrangement uses TRBV7-8 and TRBJ1-4; the D gene is possibly TRBD1 (5 bases). Germline V gene data show CDR1 as SGHVS and CDR2 as FQNEAQ. Trimming cost V 3 bases and J 7 bases, with 15 bases left between them. The CDR3 consists of 15 residues. CDR3 DNA: TGTGCCAGCAGCTTCTCCGGACAAGGGGCTGAAAAACTGTTTTTT. Residues: CASSFSGQGAEKLFF.

The chain employs TRBV4-2 and TRBJ2-4; 8 positions agree with TRBD2. Germline V CDR1 and CDR2: LGHNA, YNFKEQ. The ends lost 3 bases at V and 12 bases at J; junction bases unmatched: 16. The CDR3 loop spans 16 amino acids. This CDR3 reads CASSHPGGLDQPSQYF. CDR3 sequence (DNA): TGTGCCAGCAGCCACCCGGGGGGGTTGGACCAACCTAGTCAGTACTTC.

This clone occurred many times. This chain links TRBV7-9 with TRBJ1-1, with no clear D. The CDR3 contains 14 residues. Trimming shortened V by 7 bases and J by 0 bases, and 12 bases separated the two germline ends. CDR1 is SEHNR, CDR2 FQNEAQ, per germline (reference sequence). This CDR3 reads CASIQSALNTEAFF. The CDR3 DNA sequence: TGTGCCAGCATCCAAAGCGCCCTGAACACTGAAGCTTTCTTT.

The gene calls are TRBV19 and TRBJ1-1; 7 bases are shared with TRBD1. V shed 7 bases and J 3 bases; nucleotides not matched to a gene: 5. Germline assignment: CDR1 LNHDA and CDR2 SQIVND (reference sequence). This CDR3 has 13 amino acids. The CDR3 reads CASTTGQYTEAFF. As DNA, the CDR3 is TGTGCCAGTACTACGGGACAGTACACTGAAGCTTTCTTT. Variable domain in full (rest from reference TRBV19 and TRBJ1-1): DGGITQSPKYLFRKEGQNVTLSCEQNLNHDAMYWYRQDPGQGLRLIYYSQIVNDFQKGDIAEGYSVSREKKESFPLTVTSAQKNPTAFYLCASTTGQYTEAFFGQGTRLTVV.

V is TRBV5-1 and J is TRBJ1-1, with unresolved D. V shed 3 bases and J shed 1 base, with 13 bases lying between them. CDR1 and CDR2 (germline): SGHRS, YFSETQ. The CDR3 runs to 15 residues. CDR3 bases: TGCGCCAGCAGCTCACACAGCTTTGCGAACACTGAAGCTTTCTTT. Residues: CASSSHSFANTEAFF.

The V and J genes are TRBV9 and TRBJ2-1; 8 bases map to TRBD1. V lost 3 bases, J lost 3 bases, and 5 bases stayed unmatched. The germline CDR1 and CDR2 sequences are SGDLS and YYNGEE. This CDR3 is built from 15 residues. The CDR3 DNA reads TGTGCCAGCAGCGCTTGGGACAGGAGCTACAATGAGCAGTTCTTC. This encodes CASSAWDRSYNEQFF.

V is TRBV28 and J is TRBJ1-6, with a weak D call TRBD1 (6 bases). This CDR3 comprises 15 residues. The germline gives CDR1 MDHEN, CDR2 SYDVKM. V was shortened by 6 bases and J by 7 bases, with 16 bases between the two germline ends. This CDR3 is CASRQQGIVNSPLHF. CDR3 DNA: TGTGCCAGCAGGCAACAGGGTATAGTCAATTCACCCCTCCACTTT.

The chain combines TRBV4-1 with TRBJ1-1; 7 bases align to TRBD1. Trimming took 3 bases from V and 2 from J; bases not matched to a gene: 15. The CDR3 is 18 amino acids. Germline CDR1 MGHRA, CDR2 YSYEKL. The CDR3 sequence is CASSQRGQASPSNTEAFF. DNA for the CDR3: TGCGCCAGCAGCCAGAGAGGACAGGCTTCACCATCAAACACTGAAGCTTTCTTT.

The V gene is TRBV2, the J gene TRBJ2-2; D not resolved. The V and J ends lost 4 bases and 4 bases respectively, with 13 bases between them. CDR3 length: 15 amino acids. Germline V CDR1 and CDR2: SNHLY, FYNNEI. The CDR3 loop reads CASSVGQTLTGELFF. As DNA, the CDR3 is TGTGCCAGCAGTGTAGGTCAGACACTCACCGGGGAGCTGTTTTTT.

The rearrangement links TRBV4-1 to TRBJ2-7, with a tentative D call TRBD1 (6 bases). The V end lost 4 bases, the J end lost 5 bases, and 18 bases lay between the germline ends. CDR3 length: 15 residues. The V gene's germline CDR1 is MGHRA and CDR2 YSYEKL. In DNA, the CDR3 is TGCGCCAGCAGCCTCAATATGGGGGCCCTGAACGAGCAGTACTTC. This sequence encodes CASSLNMGALNEQYF.

The chain carries TRBV5-1 and TRBJ1-6; unclear D gene. CDR3 length: 17 amino acids. Germline V lookup: CDR1 SGHRS, CDR2 YFSETQ. The V end lost 4 bases, the J end lost 6 bases, and 20 bases lay between the germline ends. The CDR3 region is CASSPEGWEGSNSPLHF. DNA for the CDR3: TGCGCCAGCAGCCCGGAGGGTTGGGAGGGAAGTAATTCACCCCTCCACTTT. The whole variable domain, filled in from reference TRBV5-1 and TRBJ1-6, reads KAGVTQTPRYLIKTRGQQVTLSCSPISGHRSVSWYQQTPGQGLQFLFEYFSETQRNKGNFPGRFSGRQFSNSRSEMNVSTLELGDSALYLCASSPEGWEGSNSPLHFGNGTRLTVT.

This rearrangement joins TRBV15 to TRBJ2-3; TRBD2 matches 7 bases. Germline lookup yields CDR1 LNHNV and CDR2 YYDKDF (reference sequence). This CDR3 is built from 16 residues. V lost 1 base and J lost 0; bases outside the gene matches: 4. The CDR3 region is CATSRVGGSSTDTQYF. CDR3 nucleotides: TGTGCCACCAGCAGAGTCGGCGGGAGCAGCACAGATACGCAGTATTTT.